This paragraph covers one T cell receptor beta chain sequence. Its antigen remains unidentified. Base qualities are not at hand, and no much larger clone is one base apart. This entry comes from a study of regulatory T cells in long-lasting Graves disease (dated by TCRdb to the early 2020s). Concerning the study at large: Antithyroid drugs had been taken for less than 3 months by newly diagnosed Graves' disease patients. Persistent Graves' disease patients were compared with newly diagnosed Graves' disease patients by peripheral blood TCR sequencing and RNA sequencing. The study was conducted in China and was registered as a clinical trial. A total of around 35 samples underwent TCR sequencing, from roughly 13 patients with persistent Graves' disease and around 20 patients with newly diagnosed Graves' disease.

General study outcomes and caveats: Only the TCR beta chain was sequenced and analyzed. The authors acknowledged the small sample size as a limitation that may reduce accuracy. Compared with newly diagnosed patients, persistent Graves' disease patients had lower TCR Shannon entropy and fewer highly expanded clones, which suggests clonal expansion. More public clonotypes were shared among persistent patients (more than 2,500) than among newly diagnosed patients (approximately 930). Preferential use of TRBV28, TRBJ1-2 and TRBJ2-5 was observed in persistent disease, whereas TRBV20-1 and TRBJ2-1 were favored in newly diagnosed disease. The study examined only peripheral blood because the primary lesion, thyroid tissue, could not be accessed.

To prepare the library, multiplex PCR was applied. Sequencing used an Illumina HiSeq 4000. To build TCR beta libraries, CDR3 regions were amplified by Arm-PCR using iRepertoire HTBI primers. Before sequencing, the PCR products underwent gel purification. Per the authors' processing: Across samples, approximately 68 TRBV and around 15 TRBJ segments were identified and used for gene usage analysis of CDR3 amino acid clonotypes. COPE and FqMerger were used to merge the filtered high-quality paired reads into contigs. BLAST was used to align contigs to IMGT TRBV, TRBD and TRBJ reference genes, and CDR3 was defined according to IMGT. Any clonotype with a frequency above 0.1% was counted as a highly expanded clone. Shannon entropy served as the measure of repertoire diversity, while the Gini coefficient captured V-J evenness. Public clonotypes were defined as clonotypes shared by more than one individual. TCRdb ran its own pipeline on the public reads, namely fastp trimming at Q25 and MiXCR clone calling, and kept in-frame beta chains. When rows share a CDR3 protein, they turn into one entry using the most common DNA and genes. These V and J calls originate from TCRdb's pipeline instead of the authors' own analysis. This sample lists about 400,000 distinct CDR3 sequences; around 16% were detected once. 20% to 25% of the sample lies in the top ten.

There are 15 amino acids in the CDR3, from cysteine to phenylalanine inclusive. Only CDR3 DNA remains: 45 bases, in frame from the first base. Compared with germline, V lacks 6 bases and J lacks 4 bases; bases without a gene match: 6. The time point label of this sample denotes: newly diagnosed GD, antithyroid drugs for less than 3 months. For both TCR sequencing and RNA sequencing, RNA was extracted from PBMCs using TRIzol. Graves' disease was diagnosed according to American Thyroid Association guidelines. Patients were recruited from an endocrinology department in Xi'an, China. Each patient gave roughly 8.4 milliliters of peripheral blood, collected in an EDTA anticoagulant tube. Ficoll Paque Plus density gradient separation was used to isolate PBMCs, and no additional T cell sorting was done. An Agilent 2100 Bioanalyzer and agarose gel were used to check RNA quality, while a NanoDrop 2000 measured RNA concentration.

The sample was also linked to a second study, of T cells in Graves' hyperthyroidism and ophthalmopathy. The second study, in turn, reports: Stable Graves' hyperthyroidism was defined as the absence of progression to ophthalmopathy over 18 months of follow-up. Hyperthyroidism patients were aged 18 to 65 years and newly diagnosed, with disease duration of less than 2 months. Patients with uncontrolled infections, other autoimmune diseases, pregnancy or lactation were excluded. Diagnoses were established on the basis of clinical symptoms, serum thyroxine and TRAb, thyroid ultrasound, and orbital computed tomography. The first round of RT-PCR for the TCR CDR3 was performed with the HTBI primer set and the Qiagen OneStep RT-PCR kit. Most expanded thyroid clonotypes (frequency above 0.001) were also found in blood, which suggests that blood repertoires may mirror thyroid immune responses. A model built on a 13 V-J signature distinguished ophthalmopathy from stable hyperthyroidism, reaching about 88% sensitivity and about 81% specificity in cross-validation and 80%/75% in testing. During validation, the model predicted progression to ophthalmopathy a median of around 7 months ahead of onset, with more than 55% sensitivity and about 75% specificity. To identify TCR V-J signatures that set the groups apart, the researchers used a discovery cohort of 90 to 100 patients, made up of 40 to 45 with Graves' ophthalmopathy and about 60 with stable Graves' hyperthyroidism. Whether ophthalmopathy could be predicted prospectively was tested in an independent validation cohort made up of approximately 19 hyperthyroidism patients plus 17 patients who later progressed to ophthalmopathy. The roughly 100 discovery patients were divided at random into training and test sets in a 7:3 ratio. Thyroid tissue and blood T-cell repertoires from six or seven Graves' hyperthyroidism patients were also compared in the study. Once sampling was done, hyperthyroidism patients were given methimazole at a starting dose of 30 mg daily, whereas ophthalmopathy patients were given high-dose intravenous methylprednisolone. The libraries were constructed in a second round of multiplex PCR and then size-selected and purified. Paired-end sequencing of the libraries was performed with 100 bp reads on an Illumina HiSeq2000. Raw data were processed with SOAPnuke, discarding reads with adapters, uncalled bases, mean Phred below 15, or no exact constant-primer or identifier match. COPE v1.2.5 was used to merge high-quality paired reads, and clonotypes were defined as unique nucleotide sequences. MiTCR v1.1 was used to align the clonotypes against IMGT TRBV, TRBD and TRBJ reference segments. Analysis was restricted to V-J combinations with a frequency above 0.0001, which covered roughly 99% of repertoires. A TCS score was defined as the ratio of F50 (clonal expansion) to E x V (chaos), with BLOSUM62-based TCRdist applied between CDR3 peptides within each V-J. Welch's t-statistics and random forest reduced 450 to 600 V-J features to roughly 13, which were used in a naive Bayes classifier (R e1071). No statistical method was used to fix the sample size in advance, and group allocation was not hidden from the investigators. The paper describes TCR Vbeta CDR3 sequencing of more than 120 peripheral blood samples, made up of fewer than 50 ophthalmopathy patients, over 70 hyperthyroidism patients and 17 progressor patients.

Here the chain combines TRBV12-3 or TRBV12-4 and TRBJ2-1; 10 bases in the middle match TRBD2. Source: peripheral blood mononuclear cells (PBMCs), taken at new diagnosis, from a patient treated with antithyroid drugs. The origin of this receptor is a woman under 30 with Graves disease. Donor details come from another sample of the same person, matched by shared clones. The DNA sequence is as follows: TGTGCCAGCAGCGGAGGACTAGCGGTATACAATGAGCAGTTCTTC. Its protein product is CASSGGLAVYNEQFF.